The clone carrying this TCR beta chain appeared many times. This CDR3 is 15 amino acids long. V was pared by 5 bases and J by 0 bases, with 6 bases of the junction left unmatched. The data were obtained in a study of CD8 T cells in ankylosing spondylitis. TCRdb processed the 5' RACE reads anew with MiXCR; each CDR3 protein has one entry. This sample has some 220,000 distinct CDR3 sequences, with 10% to 13% found just once. Sequenced input: blood, either unsorted or a sorted T cell fraction (not recorded which). The chain links TRBV12-3 or TRBV12-4 to TRBJ2-7; 8 bases line up with TRBD2. The TCR originated in a male donor with ankylosing spondylitis or in good health (not recorded which). The CDR3: CASSAAGTSSYEQYF. The CDR3 region has the DNA TGTGCCAGCAGTGCTGCCGGGACTAGCTCCTACGAGCAGTACTTC.